This T cell receptor beta chain was sequenced during a study of cytomegalovirus exposure and HLA in healthy donors. Turning to this clone: The antigen remains unidentified.

Assay: immunoSEQ multiplex PCR; the TCRdb copy retains only in-frame clones and omits some. The sample has 120,000 or so clones; around 90% are singletons. This CDR3 is built from 17 residues. Germline-derived CDR1 and CDR2 are MGHRA and YSYEKL. V lost 1 base, J lost 7 bases, and 15 bases stayed unmatched. Study-wide findings and caveats: Clusters of TCRs from the first cohort tended to co-occur in the 130 or so validation repertoires (as a later analysis found).

This TCR derives from a woman younger than 30 in good health and CMV-seronegative. The specimen sequenced was PBMCs. The chain uses TRBV4-1 and TRBJ2-7, with 8 nucleotides matching TRBD2. CDR3 protein: CASSQGLAITSAGEQYF. The CDR3, as DNA: TGCGCCAGCAGCCAAGGACTAGCGATTACTTCAGCTGGAGAGCAGTACTTC.